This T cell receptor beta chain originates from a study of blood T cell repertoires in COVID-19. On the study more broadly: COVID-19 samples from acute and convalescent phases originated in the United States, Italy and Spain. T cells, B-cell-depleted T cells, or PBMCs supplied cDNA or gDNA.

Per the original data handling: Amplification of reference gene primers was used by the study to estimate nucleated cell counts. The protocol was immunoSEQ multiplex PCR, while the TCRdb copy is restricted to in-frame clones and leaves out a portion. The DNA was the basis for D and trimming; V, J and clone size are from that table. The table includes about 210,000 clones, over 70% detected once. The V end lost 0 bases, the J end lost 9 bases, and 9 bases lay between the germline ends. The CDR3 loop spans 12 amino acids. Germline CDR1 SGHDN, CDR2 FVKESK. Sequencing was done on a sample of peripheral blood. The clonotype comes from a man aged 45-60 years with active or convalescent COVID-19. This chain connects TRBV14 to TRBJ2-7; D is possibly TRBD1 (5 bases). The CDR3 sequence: CASSQEGVVQYF. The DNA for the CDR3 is TGTGCCAGCAGCCAAGAAGGGGTGGTGCAGTACTTC.